The 25 T cell receptor beta chains listed next were all sequenced from one sample in a study of T-cell reconstitution after alpha-beta-depleted transplantation in children. Unique molecular identifiers were incorporated when the TCRbeta library was constructed. TCRdb analysed the PCR reads with MiXCR anew, one entry per CDR3 protein. This repertoire shows 750,000 to 950,000 distinct CDR3 sequences, 15% to 20% found once; its top ten account for under 6%. The material sequenced was PBMCs, mostly from graft donor cells, taken 360 days after TCRalphabeta/CD19-depleted stem cell transplant. All receptors derive from a male patient younger than 18 who had a stem cell transplant for acute lymphoblastic leukemia, so the T cells may come from the graft donor.

The chain employs TRBV7-3 and TRBJ2-1, with D maybe TRBD1 (5 bases). V lost 0 bases and J 7 bases, leaving 13 bases between the germline ends. Germline V CDR1 and CDR2: SGHTA, FQGTGA. The CDR3 totals 15 residues. CDR3 sequence: CASSLTGSRVNEQFF. The CDR3 DNA follows: TGTGCCAGCAGCTTAACGGGGTCCAGGGTAAATGAGCAGTTCTTC.

The chain uses TRBV20-1 and TRBJ2-1; 13 nucleotides match TRBD2. This CDR3 has 15 residues. Germline CDR1 and CDR2: DFQATT and SNEGSKA (reference sequence). V shed 5 bases, J shed 12 bases, and the junction held 13 bases outside the gene matches. CDR3 nucleotide sequence: TGCAGTGCTCAAGCCGGGACTAGCGGGAAGAGGGGGCAGTTCTTC. Its protein is CSAQAGTSGKRGQFF.

V and J are TRBV20-1 and TRBJ2-2, with D perhaps TRBD2 (6 bases). The CDR3 spans 12 residues. Germline V gene lookup returns CDR1 DFQATT and CDR2 SNEGSKA (reference sequence). V was trimmed by 3 bases and J by 8 bases, leaving 10 bases between them. The CDR3 spells CSARGGYGELFF. The CDR3 DNA reads TGCAGTGCTAGGGGGGGATATGGGGAGCTGTTTTTT.

The V gene is TRBV9, the J gene TRBJ2-2; D may be TRBD2 (7 bases). The CDR3 contains 17 residues. Germline lookup yields CDR1 SGDLS and CDR2 YYNGEE. V lost 0 bases to trimming and J lost 8 bases, with 20 bases between them. CDR3 bases: TGTGCCAGCAGCGTAGTGCGGGGGCAGGGTTTAGGAGGGGAGCTGTTTTTT. Translating gives CASSVVRGQGLGGELFF. The variable domain in full, with the rest retrieved from reference TRBV9 and TRBJ2-2, is DSGVTQTPKHLITATGQRVTLRCSPRSGDLSVYWYQQSLDQGLQFLIQYYNGEERAKGNILERFSAQQFPDLHSELNLSSLELGDSALYFCASSVVRGQGLGGELFFGEGSRLTVL.

This rearrangement joins TRBV15 to TRBJ2-1; a weak D match, TRBD2 (6 bases). This CDR3 has 15 residues. Germline V gene sequence: CDR1 LNHNV, CDR2 YYDKDF (reference sequence). V lost 5 bases and J lost 6, with 17 bases in between. The CDR3 nucleotides are TGTGCCACCAGCTGGCGTTCTAGCGTTCTCAATGAGCAGTTCTTC. This codes for CATSWRSSVLNEQFF.

In nucleotides, the CDR3 is TGTGCCAGCAGCTTAGGGTTCCACTCTGGAAACACCATATATTTT. This translates into CASSLGFHSGNTIYF. V and J are TRBV7-9 and TRBJ1-3, with unresolved D. Germline CDR1 SEHNR, CDR2 FQNEAQ (reference sequence). The CDR3 totals 15 residues. Trimming removed 1 base from V and 0 bases from J, with 7 bases in between.

This clonotype has more than one count but fewer than ten. The chain links TRBV12-3 or TRBV12-4 to TRBJ2-2, with no clear D. This CDR3 is 14 amino acids long. Trimming pared 4 bases from V and 5 bases from J, leaving 11 bases between. DNA for the CDR3: TGTGCCAGCAGTTCATATCTCGGAACCGGGGAGCTGTTTTTT. This sequence encodes CASSSYLGTGELFF.

This clonotype showed up just a few times. The gene calls are TRBV12-3 or TRBV12-4 and TRBJ2-6; TRBD1 agrees at 9 bases. The CDR3 has 16 amino acids. V was clipped by 6 bases and J by 0 bases; unmatched bases: 3. CDR3 sequence reads: CASSLTGGSGANVLTF. The CDR3, as DNA: TGTGCCAGCAGCCTGACAGGGGGCTCTGGGGCCAACGTCCTGACTTTC.

This chain uses TRBV14 with TRBJ2-1; no clear D. The germline V gene has CDR1 SGHDN and CDR2 FVKESK. V lost 3 bases to trimming and J lost 4 bases, with 10 bases between them. The CDR3 has 14 amino acids. The CDR3 reads CASSQTWRYNEQFF. Written as DNA, the CDR3 is TGTGCCAGCAGCCAGACATGGCGGTACAATGAGCAGTTCTTC.

The sample holds a few counts of this clonotype. This chain joins TRBV7-9 and TRBJ1-2, with D possibly TRBD1 on 6 matching bases. There are 14 residues in the CDR3. V lost 0 bases, J lost 6 bases, and 11 bases lay in between. Germline V gene data show CDR1 as SEHNR and CDR2 as FQNEAQ (reference sequence). This CDR3 is CASSLANTGNGYTF. The CDR3 nucleotides are TGTGCCAGCAGCTTAGCGAATACAGGGAATGGCTACACCTTC.

This clonotype has just a few counts. V and J are TRBV2 and TRBJ2-5; 12 bases are a match to TRBD2. From germline, CDR1 is SNHLY and CDR2 FYNNEI. V gave up 7 bases and J gave up 2 bases; unmatched junction bases: 5. The length of the CDR3 is 15 residues. The CDR3 protein is CASTTSGRSQETQYF. CDR3 DNA: TGTGCCAGCACTACTAGCGGGAGGTCTCAAGAGACCCAGTACTTC.

V gene TRBV7-9 combines with J gene TRBJ2-1; tentative D call: TRBD2 (6 bases). With 5 bases removed from V and 5 bases from J, the gap between germline ends came to 16 bases. The CDR3 consists of 15 residues. Germline V lookup: CDR1 SEHNR, CDR2 FQNEAQ (reference sequence). CDR3 nucleotide sequence: TGTGCCAGCAGCCCCGGGACTCAAAAGAACAATGAGCAGTTCTTC. Residues: CASSPGTQKNNEQFF.

The gene calls are TRBV12-3 or TRBV12-4 and TRBJ2-2; 9 bases match TRBD2. Trimming cost V 6 bases and J 6 bases; bases outside gene matches: 14. The CDR3 sequence is 17 residues long. CDR3 DNA: TGTGCCAGCAGGCCCCTGAGGGGTGCGGGAGGGGCCGGGGAGCTGTTTTTT. Encoded protein: CASRPLRGAGGAGELFF.

The V call is TRBV18, the J call TRBJ1-1; no firm D call. V gave up 3 bases and J gave up 1 base, with 9 bases separating them. Germline CDR1 and CDR2: KGHSH and LQKENI. The CDR3 runs 14 residues. CDR3 nucleotides: TGTGCCAGCTCACCGTCAGGTAGGAACACTGAAGCTTTCTTT. As protein: CASSPSGRNTEAFF. The full variable domain, with the rest looked up from reference TRBV18 and TRBJ1-1, is NAGVMQNPRHLVRRRGQEARLRCSPMKGHSHVYWYRQLPEEGLKFMVYLQKENIIDESGMPKERFSAEFPKEGPSILRIQQVVRGDSAAYFCASSPSGRNTEAFFGQGTRLTVV.

The chain carries TRBV18 and TRBJ2-1, with 7 positions matching TRBD1. Germline V lookup: CDR1 KGHSH, CDR2 LQKENI. The V and J ends lost 5 bases and 2 bases, in that order; junction bases with no gene match: 9. This CDR3 has 16 amino acids. CDR3 sequence reads: CASSKSGTATYNEQFF. DNA for the CDR3: TGTGCCAGCTCAAAATCCGGGACAGCTACCTACAATGAGCAGTTCTTC. Drawing the rest from reference TRBV18 and TRBJ2-1, the complete variable domain is NAGVMQNPRHLVRRRGQEARLRCSPMKGHSHVYWYRQLPEEGLKFMVYLQKENIIDESGMPKERFSAEFPKEGPSILRIQQVVRGDSAAYFCASSKSGTATYNEQFFGPGTRLTVL.

This clonotype turned up a few times. V and J are TRBV7-9 and TRBJ2-7; possibly TRBD1 or TRBD2 for D (5 bases each). V was shortened by 1 base and J by 6 bases, with 10 bases between the two germline ends. Germline loops: CDR1 SEHNR, CDR2 FQNEAQ (reference sequence). The CDR3 loop spans 13 amino acids. CDR3 amino acids: CASSLGWGSEQYF. CDR3 coding DNA: TGTGCCAGCAGCTTAGGGTGGGGGAGCGAGCAGTACTTC.

CDR3 sequence reads: CASSLRTGGPTDTQYF. The CDR3 DNA follows: TGTGCCAGCAGCTTAAGGACGGGAGGGCCTACAGATACGCAGTATTTT. The chain has TRBV7-3 and TRBJ2-3, with TRBD2 matching 8 bases. V gave up 1 base and J gave up 3 bases; unmatched junction bases: 6. The CDR3 runs to 16 residues. Germline assignment: CDR1 SGHTA and CDR2 FQGTGA.

The chain couples TRBV20-1 to TRBJ2-7; 14 nucleotides agree with TRBD2. J gave up 0 bases and V 6 bases, and 10 bases lay outside the gene matches. The CDR3 has 17 residues. Germline CDR1 DFQATT, CDR2 SNEGSKA (reference sequence). The CDR3 coding sequence is TGCAGTGCCGAACCGGGACTAGCGGGAGTAGGCTCCTACGAGCAGTACTTC. This gives the protein CSAEPGLAGVGSYEQYF.

J is TRBJ2-7 and V is TRBV4-1; D gene uncertain. Germline lookup yields CDR1 MGHRA and CDR2 YSYEKL. Deletions cut 0 bases from V and 8 bases from J, with 8 bases between. The CDR3 consists of 12 residues. As DNA, the CDR3 is TGCGCCAGCAGCCAAGATTGGATCAAGCAGTACTTC. Translated, it gives CASSQDWIKQYF.

The V and J genes are TRBV4-1 and TRBJ1-1; D unresolved. Germline V gene data show CDR1 as MGHRA and CDR2 as YSYEKL. The CDR3 sequence is 14 residues long. Trimming removed 6 bases at V and 1 base at J, with 12 bases between. The CDR3 DNA follows: TGCGCCAGCAGAAACGGGTTTCAGAACACTGAAGCTTTCTTT. Its translation is CASRNGFQNTEAFF.

This clonotype showed up just a few times. This sequence joins TRBV2 and TRBJ1-1; D perhaps matches TRBD1 (5 bases). The CDR3 has 13 amino acids. V lost 1 base, J lost 2 bases, and 5 bases lay in between. The germline V gene has CDR1 SNHLY and CDR2 FYNNEI. The CDR3 coding sequence is TGTGCCAGCAGTGAAGGGGGCAACACTGAAGCTTTCTTT. It specifies CASSEGGNTEAFF.

This clonotype has a handful of counts. J is TRBJ2-1 and V is TRBV6-2 or TRBV6-3, with 11 bases that match TRBD2. V lost 4 bases, J lost 14 bases, and 1 base stayed unmatched. There are 11 residues in the CDR3. Germline loops: CDR1 MNHEY, CDR2 SVGEGT. This CDR3 is CASSFSGREFF. DNA for the CDR3: TGTGCCAGCAGTTTTAGCGGGAGGGAGTTCTTC.

This clonotype showed up many times. The genes are TRBV6-1 and TRBJ2-2; D perhaps matches TRBD1 (6 bases). V lost 6 bases and J 4 bases, leaving 12 bases between the germline ends. Germline loops: CDR1 MNHNS, CDR2 SASEGT. The CDR3 loop spans 14 amino acids. Here the CDR3 reads CASRPGHGTGELFF. The CDR3 bases are TGTGCCAGCAGACCGGGACACGGCACCGGGGAGCTGTTTTTT.

The chain uses TRBV2 and TRBJ2-3; D possibly corresponds to TRBD1 (5 bases). Germline loops: CDR1 SNHLY, CDR2 FYNNEI. There are 16 residues in the CDR3. Deletions cut 3 bases from V and 4 bases from J, with 17 bases between. CDR3 loop: CASSDSQTVWADTQYF. In nucleotides, the CDR3 is TGTGCCAGCAGTGACTCTCAGACAGTTTGGGCAGATACGCAGTATTTT. The complete variable domain, with remaining parts taken from reference TRBV2 and TRBJ2-3, reads EPEVTQTPSHQVTQMGQEVILRCVPISNHLYFYWYRQILGQKVEFLVSFYNNEISEKSEIFDDQFSVERPDGSNFTLKIRSTKLEDSAMYFCASSDSQTVWADTQYFGPGTRLTVL.

The V and J genes are TRBV2 and TRBJ2-1; 7 positions agree with TRBD1. V was pared by 6 bases and J by 10 bases, with 6 bases of the junction left unmatched. This CDR3 comprises 12 residues. Germline V CDR1 and CDR2: SNHLY, FYNNEI. The CDR3 DNA is TGTGCCAGCAGATTGACAGGGCAAGAGCAGTTCTTC. Its translation: CASRLTGQEQFF.